This entry lists 29 T cell receptor beta chains sequenced from one sample in a study of Ad26.COV2.S vaccination and SARS-CoV-2 variants. Data came from immunoSEQ multiplex PCR; TCRdb stores just in-frame clones and leaves some out. The sample contains over 85,000 clones, over 70% of which appear only once. The sample here was peripheral blood, taken after recovery from COVID-19. The origin of the receptors is a human donor who had recovered from COVID-19.

The chain combines TRBV5-4 with TRBJ1-2; no clear D gene. The V end lost 4 bases, the J end lost 4 bases, and 14 bases lay between the germline ends. Germline V gene sequence: CDR1 SGHNT, CDR2 YYREEE (reference sequence). CDR3 length equals 14 residues. The CDR3 coding sequence is TGTGCCAGCAGCCCCTGGGGAGAGGCCTATGGCTACACCTTC. Translated: CASSPWGEAYGYTF.

This chain links TRBV10-2 with TRBJ2-1, with 9 bases fitting TRBD1. The CDR3 is made up of 15 amino acids. V dropped 4 bases and J dropped 7; count of bases not matched to a gene: 8. CDR1 is WSHSY, CDR2 SAAADI, per germline. The CDR3 DNA follows: TGCGCCAGCAGTGTCACAGGGGGCCAAGTTAATGAGCAGTTCTTC. Translated: CASSVTGGQVNEQFF.

This chain uses TRBV2 with TRBJ2-2; D not certain. Germline CDR1 reads SNHLY; CDR2 reads FYNNEI. The ends were cut back, 3 bases at V and 4 bases at J, with 12 bases in the middle. This CDR3 has 15 amino acids. The chain's CDR3 is CASSEIRASTGELFF. CDR3 sequence (DNA): TGTGCCAGCAGTGAGATACGGGCCTCCACCGGGGAGCTGTTTTTT.

The gene calls are TRBV7-9 and TRBJ2-3, with D unresolved. Deletions cut 1 base from V and 4 bases from J, with 9 bases between. Germline assignment: CDR1 SEHNR and CDR2 FQNEAQ (reference sequence). This CDR3 spans 14 amino acids. The CDR3 here is CASSLEPGADTQYF. The CDR3 coding sequence is TGTGCCAGCAGCTTAGAACCGGGTGCAGATACGCAGTATTTT.

In this sample, this clone turned up a few times. This sequence joins TRBV5-4 and TRBJ1-2; D gene uncertain. CDR3 length equals 13 residues. CDR1 is SGHNT and CDR2 is YYREEE in the germline V gene (reference sequence). V was shortened by 2 bases and J by 5 bases, with 10 bases between the two germline ends. The CDR3 is CASSLSGDYGYTF. The CDR3 DNA reads as TGTGCCAGCAGCTTAAGTGGGGATTATGGCTACACCTTC. The full variable domain, in which reference TRBV5-4 and TRBJ1-2 provide the parts outside the CDR3, is ETGVTQSPTHLIKTRGQQVTLRCSSQSGHNTVSWYQQALGQGPQFIFQYYREEENGRGNFPPRFSGLQFPNYSSELNVNALELDDSALYLCASSLSGDYGYTFGSGTRLTVV.

The chain recombines TRBV19 with TRBJ2-7, with 8 nucleotides matching TRBD1. The J segment lost 4 bases and the V segment lost 2 bases, leaving 7 bases of the junction unmatched. Per the germline V gene, CDR1 is LNHDA and CDR2 is SQIVND (reference sequence). The CDR3 spans 15 residues. The CDR3, as DNA: TGTGCCAGTAGTATACGAACGACAGGGGTGTACGAGCAGTACTTC. Protein product: CASSIRTTGVYEQYF.

The chain carries TRBV5-1 and TRBJ2-3; 10 bases map to TRBD2. V gave up 4 bases and J gave up 0 bases; unmatched junction bases: 11. The CDR3 spans 18 residues. Looked up from germline, CDR1 is SGHRS and CDR2 is YFSETQ. The CDR3 region has the DNA TGCGCCAGCAGCAAGCTAGCGGGGGTCACCAGGAGCACAGATACGCAGTATTTT. Translated: CASSKLAGVTRSTDTQYF.

The chain carries TRBV7-5 and TRBJ1-2; the table's D call TRBD1 went unverified against the DNA. TRBV7-5 is a pseudogene segment. The CDR3 consists of 14 residues. CDR3 residues: CVRSLGTGERGYTF. The CDR3 bases are TGTGTCAGAAGCTTAGGGACAGGGGAACGCGGCTACACCTTC.

The rearrangement joins TRBV13 to TRBJ2-1; D possibly corresponds to TRBD2 (6 bases). The CDR3 totals 14 residues. V dropped 1 base and J dropped 9 bases, with 13 bases sitting between them. CDR1 PRHDT and CDR2 FYEKMQ come from the germline V gene (reference sequence). Here the CDR3 reads CASSLEASAGEQFF. CDR3 nucleotides: TGTGCCAGCAGCTTAGAGGCTAGCGCCGGTGAGCAGTTCTTC.

The chain employs TRBV27 and TRBJ1-5; D is ambiguous. V gave up 2 bases and J gave up 7 bases, with 15 bases separating them. CDR1 and CDR2 from the germline V gene are MNHEY and SMNVEV (reference sequence). The CDR3 runs to 15 residues. CDR3 amino acids: CASSLTANGDQPQHF. CDR3 bases: TGTGCCAGCAGTTTAACAGCTAACGGTGACCAGCCCCAGCATTTT.

The J gene is TRBJ2-7, the V gene TRBV13; TRBD1 might be the D (6 bases). Between the trimmed V and J ends, which lost 1 base and 7 bases, there was a span of 11 bases. CDR1 is PRHDT, CDR2 FYEKMQ, per germline (reference sequence). This CDR3 region has 13 residues. The CDR3 sequence: CASSLVPGEEQYF. CDR3 DNA: TGTGCCAGCAGCTTAGTGCCAGGGGAAGAGCAGTACTTC.

V gene TRBV7-6 combines with J gene TRBJ1-5; D is unclear. Trimming shortened V by 5 bases and J by 3 bases, and 8 bases separated the two germline ends. CDR3 length equals 13 residues. Germline V gene sequence: CDR1 SGHVS, CDR2 FNYEAQ. CDR3 bases: TGTGCCAGCAGCCTCGGCCACAATCAGCCCCAGCATTTT. It is translated as CASSLGHNQPQHF.

The gene calls are TRBV6-4 and TRBJ1-3; the D is unclear. In germline, CDR1 is MRHNA, CDR2 SNTAGT. Trimming stripped 4 bases from V and 4 bases from J, with 5 bases between. This CDR3 contains 12 residues. CDR3 sequence (DNA): TGTGCCAGCAGTGTTTCCGGAAACACCATATATTTT. Protein: CASSVSGNTIYF.

This clone has a single count. The gene calls are TRBV28 and TRBJ1-2, with unresolved D. The CDR3 is made up of 11 amino acids. Between the trimmed V and J ends, which lost 11 bases and 4 bases, there was a span of 11 bases. CDR1 is MDHEN and CDR2 is SYDVKM in the germline V gene. CDR3 sequence reads: CAARATYGYTF. The CDR3 nucleotides read TGTGCCGCGAGGGCTACCTATGGCTACACCTTC.

This chain joins TRBV12-3 or TRBV12-4 and TRBJ2-1, with 7 positions matching TRBD1. The CDR3 runs 13 residues. V dropped 6 bases and J dropped 5; count of bases not matched to a gene: 4. In DNA, the CDR3 is TGTGCCAGCAGACTAACAGGGGACAATGAGCAGTTCTTC. This encodes CASRLTGDNEQFF.

There are a few counts of this clone. The chain combines TRBV6-2 or TRBV6-3 with TRBJ1-4; possible D gene TRBD1, 5 bases. Germline-derived CDR1 and CDR2 are MNHEY and SVGEGT. The CDR3 has 17 amino acids. Trimming pared 0 bases from V and 6 bases from J, leaving 17 bases between. This CDR3 is CASSYSLWPAGHEKLFF. CDR3 DNA: TGTGCCAGCAGTTACTCGCTTTGGCCCGCGGGACATGAAAAACTGTTTTTT.

This rearrangement joins TRBV11-2 to TRBJ2-1; TRBD2 aligns across 13 bases. The germline V gene has CDR1 SGHAT and CDR2 FQNNGV. J was trimmed by 7 bases and V by 5 bases; bases with no gene match: 5. This CDR3 comprises 15 residues. Here the CDR3 reads CASSKLAGGPNEQFF. In DNA form, the CDR3 reads TGTGCCAGCAGCAAACTAGCGGGGGGGCCGAATGAGCAGTTCTTC.

This clone was counted once. This sequence joins TRBV6-5 and TRBJ1-2; D is uncertain. This CDR3 spans 15 amino acids. V lost 5 bases, J lost 5 bases, and 18 bases lay in between. Per germline, CDR1 MNHEY and CDR2 SVGAGI. The CDR3 protein is CASSPNEGTIYGYTF. The CDR3 coding sequence is TGTGCCAGCAGTCCCAATGAGGGCACCATTTATGGCTACACCTTC.

This clone is a singleton in its sample. The CDR3 sequence is CASTRGGEQFF. The CDR3 DNA is TGTGCCAGCACCCGGGGCGGTGAGCAGTTCTTC. The V and J genes are TRBV7-6 and TRBJ2-1; D tentatively reads TRBD1 or TRBD2 (5 bases each). Germline loops: CDR1 SGHVS, CDR2 FNYEAQ. Trimming took 7 bases from V and 9 from J, leaving 10 bases between them. The CDR3 extends over 11 amino acids.

The chain recombines TRBV11-2 with TRBJ1-6, with 9 bases that match TRBD1. Germline assignment: CDR1 SGHAT and CDR2 FQNNGV. There are 15 residues in the CDR3. V shed 2 bases and J 5 bases; nucleotides not matched to a gene: 1. The CDR3: CASSLRTGDNSPLHF. The CDR3 DNA sequence: TGTGCCAGCAGCTTAAGGACAGGGGATAATTCACCCCTCCACTTT.

The chain recombines TRBV4-1 with TRBJ2-1; D unclear. Germline assignment: CDR1 MGHRA and CDR2 YSYEKL. Trimming removed 5 bases at V and 0 bases at J, with 8 bases between. This CDR3 region has 14 residues. The CDR3 reads CASSARSSYNEQFF. CDR3 coding DNA: TGCGCCAGCAGCGCTCGGAGCTCCTACAATGAGCAGTTCTTC.

V and J are TRBV5-4 and TRBJ2-2; 9 bases match TRBD2. The ends lost 4 bases at V and 1 base at J; junction bases unmatched: 17. The germline gives CDR1 SGHNT, CDR2 YYREEE (reference sequence). CDR3 size: 20 residues. Written as DNA, the CDR3 is TGTGCCAGCAGCCTGGAAAAACTAGCGGGTCCAATAGAGAACACCGGGGAGCTGTTTTTT. This translates into CASSLEKLAGPIENTGELFF.

This chain connects TRBV3-1 (or the pseudogene TRBV3-2) to TRBJ1-1; no clear D gene. This CDR3 comprises 13 residues. Germline CDR1 is LGHDT and CDR2 is YNNKEL (reference sequence). Trimming cost V 3 bases and J 10 bases, with 15 bases left between them. The CDR3 loop is CASSQESVGGAFF. In DNA, the CDR3 is TGTGCCAGCAGCCAGGAGTCCGTCGGCGGAGCTTTCTTT.

The genes are TRBV28 and TRBJ1-5; D is perhaps TRBD1 (5 bases). V was pared by 3 bases and J by 5 bases, with 11 bases between. This CDR3 comprises 14 residues. In germline, CDR1 is MDHEN, CDR2 SYDVKM. The DNA for the CDR3 is TGTGCCAGCAGTTTGCGGTCAGGGTATCAGCCCCAGCATTTT. This codes for CASSLRSGYQPQHF. The whole variable domain, remainder taken from reference TRBV28 and TRBJ1-5, is DVKVTQSSRYLVKRTGEKVFLECVQDMDHENMFWYRQDPGLGLRLIYFSYDVKMKEKGDIPEGYSVSREKKERFSLILESASTNQTSMYLCASSLRSGYQPQHFGDGTRLSIL.

This chain connects TRBV11-2 to TRBJ2-5, with D perhaps matching TRBD2 (6 bases). Between the trimmed V and J ends, which lost 3 bases and 1 base, there was a span of 12 bases. The germline gives CDR1 SGHAT, CDR2 FQNNGV. The CDR3 covers 15 residues. The CDR3 DNA follows: TGTGCCAGCAGCTTTGGGGGGATGACCCAAGAGACCCAGTACTTC. This encodes CASSFGGMTQETQYF.

The V and J genes are TRBV5-4 and TRBJ1-4; 9 bases match TRBD1. This CDR3 comprises 15 residues. Trimming cost V 4 bases and J 6 bases; bases outside gene matches: 7. CDR1 and CDR2 (germline): SGHNT, YYREEE (reference sequence). CDR3: CASSRDREDDEKLFF. The DNA of the CDR3 is TGTGCCAGCAGCCGGGACAGGGAGGACGATGAAAAACTGTTTTTT.

The chain is built from TRBV5-1 and TRBJ2-3, with TRBD1 matching 10 bases. The CDR3 extends over 16 amino acids. CDR1 and CDR2 (germline): SGHRS, YFSETQ. V lost 3 bases and J lost 6; bases outside the gene matches: 10. In DNA, the CDR3 is TGCGCCAGCAGCTATCAACGGGACAGGGGTGTCGATACGCAGTATTTT. Amino acids: CASSYQRDRGVDTQYF.

This chain joins TRBV20-1 and TRBJ1-4, with D unclear. CDR1 is DFQATT and CDR2 is SNEGSKA in the germline V gene (reference sequence). Trimming removed 6 bases at V and 6 bases at J, with 8 bases between. The CDR3 length is 11 residues. DNA of the CDR3: TGCAGTGCACCCTGGGATGAAAAACTGTTTTTT. Translating it yields CSAPWDEKLFF.

The chain combines TRBV29-1 with TRBJ1-1, with 7 bases identical to TRBD1. CDR1 and CDR2 from the germline V gene are SQVTM and ANQGSEA. The CDR3 is 13 residues long. V trimming: 3 bases; J trimming: 1 base; junction bases outside the gene matches: 2. CDR3 DNA sequence: TGCAGCGTTGAGGGACAGAGGAACACTGAAGCTTTCTTT. Residues: CSVEGQRNTEAFF.